This passage covers 27 T cell receptor beta chains from one sample sequenced in a study of glioma-infiltrating T cells after dendritic cell vaccination. Data came from immunoSEQ multiplex PCR; TCRdb stores just in-frame clones and leaves some out. Of about 82,000 clones in the sample, roughly 90% were seen once. Specimen: blood, collected before dendritic cell vaccination. These receptors originate from a human donor with glioblastoma.

The chain uses TRBV5-1 and TRBJ2-7, with 7 bases matching TRBD2. Germline V gene sequence: CDR1 SGHRS, CDR2 YFSETQ. Trimming took 4 bases from V and 2 from J; bases not matched to a gene: 12. The CDR3 is 16 residues long. Written as DNA, the CDR3 is TGCGCCAGCAGCCCCAAACGGGGGACTACCACCTACGAGCAGTACTTC. The encoded protein is CASSPKRGTTTYEQYF.

The chain has TRBV7-8 and TRBJ2-7, with 8 bases fitting TRBD1. The CDR3 covers 16 residues. V lost 3 bases, J lost 2 bases, and 9 bases stayed unmatched. The V gene's germline CDR1 is SGHVS and CDR2 FQNEAQ. The CDR3 sequence is CASSFNTGGRAYEQYF. DNA for the CDR3: TGTGCCAGCAGCTTTAACACAGGGGGTAGGGCCTACGAGCAGTACTTC.

The genes are TRBV9 and TRBJ2-7, with TRBD1 matching 8 bases. CDR1 is SGDLS, CDR2 YYNGEE, per germline. V shed 4 bases, J shed 5 bases, and the junction held 17 bases outside the gene matches. There are 17 residues in the CDR3. As DNA, the CDR3 is TGTGCCAGCAGCAAGAGCACCAGGACAGGGTCCTTCCACGAGCAGTACTTC. Protein sequence: CASSKSTRTGSFHEQYF.

The chain combines TRBV10-1 with TRBJ1-1; 11 bases match TRBD1. Germline loops: CDR1 WNHNN, CDR2 SYGVQD (reference sequence). The CDR3 contains 18 residues. The J segment lost 5 bases and the V segment lost 0 bases, leaving 11 bases of the junction unmatched. For the CDR3, the DNA is TGCGCCAGCAGTGAGTCACTTTGGACAGGGGGCCAGAGTACTGAAGCTTTCTTT. Translation gives CASSESLWTGGQSTEAFF.

The CDR3 loop reads CASSSSTGTGGGEQYF. Written as DNA, the CDR3 is TGTGCCAGCAGCTCCAGTACAGGGACAGGTGGGGGCGAGCAGTACTTC. The chain employs TRBV11-3 and TRBJ2-7; 8 bases map to TRBD1. The CDR3 contains 16 residues. In germline, CDR1 is SGHNT, CDR2 YENEEA. V gave up 4 bases and J gave up 6 bases; unmatched junction bases: 14.

The chain has TRBV11-2 and TRBJ2-7; tentatively, D is TRBD2 (7 bases). The V end lost 4 bases, the J end lost 6 bases, and 16 bases lay between the germline ends. The CDR3 extends over 14 amino acids. Germline CDR1 SGHAT, CDR2 FQNNGV. The CDR3 spells CASSWRGGGIEQYF. The CDR3, as DNA: TGTGCCAGCAGCTGGCGGGGAGGGGGTATCGAGCAGTACTTC.

The chain employs TRBV10-3 and TRBJ1-3; the D is unclear. Trimming stripped 3 bases from V and 4 bases from J, with 7 bases between. CDR3 size: 13 residues. CDR1 and CDR2 (germline): ENHRY, SYGVKD. The DNA for the CDR3 is TGTGCCATCAGTGAAGCGGCCGGAAACACCATATATTTT. Residues: CAISEAAGNTIYF.

The chain uses TRBV6-6 and TRBJ1-4, with a possible D match to TRBD1 (5 bases). CDR1 is MNHNY, CDR2 SVGAGI, per germline (reference sequence). The CDR3 runs 16 residues. V was pared by 9 bases and J by 0 bases, with 17 bases between. In DNA, the CDR3 is TGTGCCAGTCGTGACCGGGGGGGATCAACTAATGAAAAACTGTTTTTT. This gives the protein CASRDRGGSTNEKLFF.

This chain joins TRBV19 and TRBJ2-2; weak D call: TRBD2 (6 bases). V lost 5 bases to trimming and J lost 4 bases, with 14 bases between them. There are 15 residues in the CDR3. Germline loops: CDR1 LNHDA, CDR2 SQIVND (reference sequence). The CDR3 sequence: CASSPPGGLTGELFF. CDR3 bases: TGTGCCAGTAGTCCTCCCGGGGGTCTCACCGGGGAGCTGTTTTTT.

This sequence joins TRBV15 and TRBJ2-5; 11 positions match TRBD2. The CDR3 is 16 amino acids. Germline lookup yields CDR1 LNHNV and CDR2 YYDKDF (reference sequence). Germline trimming cut 3 bases from V and 1 base from J; bases unmatched to any gene: 4. The CDR3 reads CATSSSSGGIQETQYF. CDR3 nucleotides: TGTGCCACCAGCAGTTCTAGCGGGGGGATCCAAGAGACCCAGTACTTC.

The CDR3 is CASSERAGVGYTF. The CDR3 DNA reads as TGTGCCAGCAGTGAACGGGCAGGGGTTGGCTACACCTTC. The V and J genes are TRBV6-1 and TRBJ1-2; TRBD1 is a possible D gene (6 bases). V lost 2 bases to trimming and J lost 7 bases, with 11 bases between them. Germline CDR1 MNHNS, CDR2 SASEGT. The CDR3 has 13 residues.

The rearrangement joins TRBV9 to TRBJ1-6; 7 bases map to TRBD1. Looked up from germline, CDR1 is SGDLS and CDR2 is YYNGEE. The V segment lost 2 bases and the J segment 8 bases; nucleotides outside the gene matches: 7. CDR3 length: 15 residues. CDR3 nucleotide sequence: TGTGCCAGCAGCGTTAGGGGTGGGACAGATTCACCCCTCCACTTT. Translating it yields CASSVRGGTDSPLHF.

The chain links TRBV4-1 to TRBJ1-2; TRBD1 aligns across 9 bases. V was clipped by 2 bases and J by 4 bases; unmatched bases: 8. Germline assignment: CDR1 MGHRA and CDR2 YSYEKL. CDR3 length: 16 residues. The DNA for the CDR3 is TGCGCCAGCAGCCAAACCCGGGACAGGGATCGCTATGGCTACACCTTC. Translated, it gives CASSQTRDRDRYGYTF.

This clone was seen only once. The chain couples TRBV7-9 to TRBJ1-6; the match to TRBD1 covers 8 bases. Unmatched junction bases numbered 2, after V lost 1 base and J lost 6 bases. CDR3 length: 15 residues. Germline loops: CDR1 SEHNR, CDR2 FQNEAQ (reference sequence). The chain's CDR3 is CASSLETGGNSPLHF. In nucleotides, the CDR3 is TGTGCCAGCAGCTTAGAAACAGGGGGTAATTCACCCCTCCACTTT.

This clone was counted once. The CDR3 loop reads CASSQDESLVQFF. The CDR3 DNA is TGCGCCAGCAGCCAAGATGAGTCCTTAGTACAGTTCTTC. The chain is built from TRBV4-1 and TRBJ2-1, with no clear D. Germline loops: CDR1 MGHRA, CDR2 YSYEKL. This CDR3 region has 13 residues. V lost 0 bases and J lost 13, with 13 bases in between.

This clone came up once. The chain has TRBV11-2 and TRBJ1-1, with no clear D. The CDR3 is made up of 16 amino acids. V shed 5 bases and J shed 0 bases, with 16 bases lying between them. Germline CDR1 SGHAT, CDR2 FQNNGV. DNA of the CDR3: TGTGCCAGCAGCCTTGGGCAGATCCGGATGAACACTGAAGCTTTCTTT. It yields the protein CASSLGQIRMNTEAFF.

As DNA, the CDR3 is TGTGCCAGCAATGCAGGACAGTATAATTCACCCCTCCACTTT. Residues: CASNAGQYNSPLHF. V usage is TRBV6-6 and J usage is TRBJ1-6; D might be TRBD1 (6 bases). The V and J ends lost 7 bases and 4 bases respectively, with 11 bases between them. The length of the CDR3 is 14 residues. Germline loops: CDR1 MNHNY, CDR2 SVGAGI (reference sequence).

This clone turned up a few times. This chain connects TRBV10-3 to TRBJ2-7; maybe TRBD2 (6 bases). V shed 8 bases and J shed 3 bases, with 14 bases lying between them. The length of the CDR3 is 13 residues. The germline CDR1 and CDR2 sequences are ENHRY and SYGVKD. The CDR3 spells CAIWDSTYYEQYF. CDR3 sequence (DNA): TGTGCCATCTGGGACTCAACCTACTACGAGCAGTACTTC.

Turning to this clone: The same CDR3 is also encoded by other DNA sequences in this sample. The V call is TRBV5-6, the J call TRBJ1-1; 7 bases are a match to TRBD1. V lost 3 bases to trimming and J lost 5 bases; unmatched junction nucleotides: 10. The CDR3 has 15 residues. In germline, CDR1 is SGHDT, CDR2 YYEEEE. The CDR3 loop reads CASSSTDRVETEAFF. Written as DNA, the CDR3 is TGTGCCAGCAGCTCAACTGACAGGGTAGAGACTGAAGCTTTCTTT.

This chain connects TRBV10-2 to TRBJ1-1; 9 bases are shared with TRBD1. Germline V gives CDR1 WSHSY, CDR2 SAAADI. The CDR3 length is 13 residues. The V segment lost 8 bases and the J segment 5 bases; nucleotides outside the gene matches: 6. The CDR3 sequence: CASGRDRATEAFF. The DNA of the CDR3 is TGCGCCAGCGGACGGGACAGGGCGACTGAAGCTTTCTTT.

The genes are TRBV11-3 and TRBJ2-5, with D maybe TRBD1 (6 bases). CDR3 length: 17 residues. The germline V gene has CDR1 SGHNT and CDR2 YENEEA. V was cut by 1 base and J by 1 base, with 16 bases left in between. The CDR3 protein is CASSLGTANNLQETQYF. The CDR3 region has the DNA TGTGCCAGCAGCTTAGGGACAGCCAATAACCTCCAAGAGACCCAGTACTTC.

This clone was picked up one time. This chain links TRBV5-1 with TRBJ1-6, with TRBD1 identical over 7 bases. In germline, CDR1 is SGHRS, CDR2 YFSETQ. V was pared by 2 bases and J by 5 bases, with 7 bases of the junction left unmatched. The CDR3 covers 16 residues. The CDR3 spells CASSLSIQGNNSPLHF. The CDR3 DNA reads as TGCGCCAGCAGCTTATCAATACAGGGGAATAATTCACCCCTCCACTTT.

The rearrangement joins TRBV30 to TRBJ2-7, with a weak D call TRBD2 (5 bases). The CDR3 loop spans 11 amino acids. Trimming cost V 5 bases and J 12 bases, with 17 bases left between them. Germline V gene lookup returns CDR1 GTSNPN and CDR2 SVGIG (reference sequence). The CDR3 sequence: CAWSEGGPAYF. The CDR3 DNA follows: TGTGCCTGGTCCGAGGGCGGCCCCGCGTACTTC.

The rearrangement uses TRBV5-1 and TRBJ2-5; 7 bases are a match to TRBD2. The CDR3 covers 15 residues. CDR1 and CDR2 (germline): SGHRS, YFSETQ. V lost 4 bases, J lost 1 base, and 7 bases stayed unmatched. The CDR3 DNA follows: TGCGCCAGCAGCCCTGAGACGGGGGGCCAAGAGACCCAGTACTTC. The encoded protein is CASSPETGGQETQYF.

The rearrangement uses TRBV7-9 and TRBJ2-5; 7 nucleotides match TRBD2. The germline V gene encodes CDR1 SEHNR and CDR2 FQNEAQ (reference sequence). CDR3 length: 15 amino acids. V shed 5 bases, J shed 5 bases, and the junction held 11 bases outside the gene matches. The CDR3 nucleotides read TGTGCCAGCAGCCGCGGTCCGGGGGGTTTTGAGACCCAGTACTTC. Amino acid sequence: CASSRGPGGFETQYF.

The chain has TRBV5-4 and TRBJ1-4; weak D call: TRBD1 (5 bases). The V gene lost 4 bases and the J gene lost 0 bases, with 10 bases spanning the gap. Germline CDR1 and CDR2: SGHNT and YYREEE (reference sequence). CDR3 length: 15 residues. The CDR3 is CASSMDITTNEKLFF. The CDR3 region has the DNA TGTGCCAGCAGCATGGACATCACAACTAATGAAAAACTGTTTTTT.

A few counts support this clone. Here the CDR3 DNA reads TGTGCCTGGAGTGTACTCCAGCGGGGGCATGCGGAGTTCTTC. This translates into CAWSVLQRGHAEFF. The chain uses TRBV30 and TRBJ2-1, with 8 positions matching TRBD2. The CDR3 runs to 14 residues. Germline V gene sequence: CDR1 GTSNPN, CDR2 SVGIG (reference sequence). Trimming at V came to 0 bases and at J to 14 bases, leaving 12 bases not matched to a gene. Full variable domain (outside the CDR3, taken from reference TRBV30 and TRBJ2-1): SQTIHQWPATLVQPVGSPLSLECTVEGTSNPNLYWYRQAAGRGLQLLFYSVGIGQISSEVPQNLSASRPQDRQFILSSKKLLLSDSGFYLCAWSVLQRGHAEFFGPGTRLTVL.